Listed here are 9 T cell receptor beta chains from one sample, sequenced in a study of shared clonotypes between healthy human individuals. Repertoires were generated with immunoSEQ multiplex PCR, while TCRdb's copy carries only in-frame clones and drops some. This table has fewer than 1.8 million clones, about 98.5% appearing once. The sequencing sample was made of naive CD4+ T cells sorted from blood. Described subset: CD45RA+ positively selected. The receptor set was obtained from a man aged 30 to 45 in good health.

As regards this clone: Different DNA sequences within this sample yield the same CDR3. The DNA of the CDR3 is TGCGCCAGCAGCTTGTACAGGGAAGAGACCCAGTACTTC. Amino acid sequence: CASSLYREETQYF. This chain links TRBV5-1 with TRBJ2-5; maybe TRBD1 (6 bases). V shed 1 base and J shed 3 bases, with 7 bases lying between them. The CDR3 extends over 13 amino acids. Germline CDR1 is SGHRS and CDR2 is YFSETQ.

This sequence joins TRBV6-1 and TRBJ1-1; D uncertain. The CDR3 is 19 residues long. The V end was cut by 4 bases, the J end by 4 bases, with 28 bases between. The germline V gene has CDR1 MNHNS and CDR2 SASEGT. The CDR3 loop reads CASSGRAISVGSTGTEAFF. The CDR3 coding sequence is TGTGCCAGCAGTGGACGGGCCATCTCAGTCGGGTCAACGGGCACTGAAGCTTTCTTT.

The chain carries TRBV7-8 and TRBJ2-7; 7 bases agree with TRBD1. J was trimmed by 3 bases and V by 1 base; bases with no gene match: 6. The CDR3 loop spans 15 amino acids. Per the germline V gene, CDR1 is SGHVS and CDR2 is FQNEAQ. In nucleotides, the CDR3 is TGTGCCAGCAGCTTAGTAACAGGGGACCTCTACGAGCAGTACTTC. Amino acids: CASSLVTGDLYEQYF.

This chain connects TRBV10-1 to TRBJ2-7; possibly TRBD1 or TRBD2 for D (5 bases each). Trimming took off 2 bases at V and 6 bases at J, with 20 bases between the two ends. CDR1 is WNHNN and CDR2 is SYGVQD in the germline V gene (reference sequence). CDR3 size: 16 residues. CDR3 loop: CASSETPPGTGGEQYF. In nucleotides, the CDR3 is TGCGCCAGCAGTGAGACCCCCCCAGGGACGGGTGGCGAGCAGTACTTC.

This sequence joins TRBV27 and TRBJ1-2; no reliable D call. CDR3 length equals 16 residues. Germline CDR1 MNHEY, CDR2 SMNVEV (reference sequence). V lost 5 bases and J lost 4, with 20 bases in between. The CDR3 DNA reads TGTGCCAGCAGTCTCTTGGGAGGGAGGTTCGGCTATGGCTACACCTTC. Its translation: CASSLLGGRFGYGYTF.

The chain recombines TRBV10-1 with TRBJ2-7; D not resolved. The CDR3 runs 14 residues. Trimming shortened V by 0 bases and J by 0 bases, and 6 bases separated the two germline ends. Germline loops: CDR1 WNHNN, CDR2 SYGVQD (reference sequence). As DNA, the CDR3 is TGCGCCAGCAGTGAGTCTACAGTCTCCTACGAGCAGTACTTC. Protein product: CASSESTVSYEQYF.

The chain carries TRBV5-1 and TRBJ2-5, with D perhaps TRBD2 (6 bases). Trimming pared 3 bases from V and 7 bases from J, leaving 19 bases between. Germline values: CDR1 SGHRS, CDR2 YFSETQ. This CDR3 comprises 15 residues. CDR3: CASSSPGGADVTQYF. CDR3 coding DNA: TGCGCCAGCAGCTCGCCAGGAGGGGCTGATGTGACCCAGTACTTC.

The rearrangement joins TRBV7-9 to TRBJ2-1; D may be TRBD2 (6 bases). V was shortened by 6 bases and J by 6 bases, with 24 bases between the two germline ends. The CDR3 totals 17 residues. CDR1 and CDR2 (germline): SEHNR, FQNEAQ (reference sequence). The CDR3: CASRGPGRFGPFNEQFF. Written as DNA, the CDR3 is TGTGCCAGCAGGGGGCCGGGGAGGTTCGGCCCCTTCAATGAGCAGTTCTTC.

This chain connects TRBV6-5 to TRBJ2-5; D perhaps matches TRBD2 (5 bases). V dropped 5 bases and J dropped 4 bases, with 14 bases sitting between them. The CDR3 spans 14 residues. Germline CDR1 reads MNHEY; CDR2 reads SVGAGI. The CDR3 loop reads CASSPGRGGETQYF. CDR3 nucleotides: TGTGCCAGCAGTCCCGGGCGAGGAGGAGAGACCCAGTACTTC.